This TCR beta chain derives from a study of blood T cell repertoires in COVID-19. Study as a whole: The origin of the acute and convalescent COVID-19 samples was the United States, Italy and Spain.

The CDR3 is 16 amino acids. The V gene end was trimmed by 2 bases and the J gene end by 6 bases; junction bases not matched to a gene: 11. Germline CDR1 SGHRS, CDR2 YFSETQ. Produced via immunoSEQ multiplex PCR; TCRdb's table is partial and in-frame only. The data contain approximately 210,000 clones, roughly nine tenths of them singletons. Sequencing was carried out using PBMCs or T cells enriched from blood (not recorded which). This sequence originates from a woman under 30 who had recovered from COVID-19. The J gene is TRBJ2-7, the V gene TRBV5-1; TRBD1 aligns across 10 bases. The CDR3 coding sequence is TGCGCCAGCAGCTTTGACGGCCGGGACAGGGGACCCGAGCAGTACTTC. Amino acid sequence: CASSFDGRDRGPEQYF.